What follows are 16 T cell receptor beta chains derived from one specimen sequenced in a study of blood T cell repertoires in COVID-19. Profiling relied on immunoSEQ multiplex PCR, and the TCRdb table lists in-frame clones only, not all of them. The sample records some 180,000 clones, 82% being singletons. Material: peripheral blood. The receptors originated from an older woman with COVID-19, enrolled during active disease.

The chain recombines TRBV5-1 with TRBJ2-5; 12 bases agree with TRBD2. With 3 bases clipped from V and 5 bases from J, the junction kept 5 bases outside the gene matches. The CDR3 is 15 residues long. Per the germline V gene, CDR1 is SGHRS and CDR2 is YFSETQ. CDR3 sequence reads: CASSSFLAGGETQYF. CDR3 coding DNA: TGCGCCAGCAGCTCCTTCCTAGCGGGAGGGGAGACCCAGTACTTC.

This clone was counted once. The rearrangement uses TRBV4-2 and TRBJ2-1; 12 bases agree with TRBD2. The length of the CDR3 is 19 residues. The germline V gene has CDR1 LGHNA and CDR2 YNFKEQ. With V trimmed by 3 bases and J by 0 bases, 9 bases remained unmatched. The CDR3 sequence: CASSQPSGGARPSYNEQFF. The CDR3 region has the DNA TGTGCCAGCAGCCAGCCTAGCGGGGGGGCTCGTCCCTCCTACAATGAGCAGTTCTTC.

The chain carries TRBV6-6 and TRBJ1-6; maybe TRBD1 (6 bases). The CDR3 is made up of 11 amino acids. Trimming pared 6 bases from V and 17 bases from J, leaving 14 bases between. The germline CDR1 and CDR2 sequences are MNHNY and SVGAGI (reference sequence). The CDR3 DNA is TGTGCCAGCAGCTTAAACAGGGATGTCCACTTT. Translation gives CASSLNRDVHF.

This chain links TRBV19 with TRBJ1-5; D gene unclear. This CDR3 has 15 residues. The V gene lost 6 bases and the J gene lost 0 bases, with 12 bases spanning the gap. Germline V gene data show CDR1 as LNHDA and CDR2 as SQIVND (reference sequence). The CDR3 reads CASRVYSTSNQPQHF. In nucleotides, the CDR3 is TGTGCCAGTAGGGTATACAGTACTAGCAATCAGCCCCAGCATTTT. The full variable domain, completed using reference TRBV19 and TRBJ1-5, is DGGITQSPKYLFRKEGQNVTLSCEQNLNHDAMYWYRQDPGQGLRLIYYSQIVNDFQKGDIAEGYSVSREKKESFPLTVTSAQKNPTAFYLCASRVYSTSNQPQHFGDGTRLSIL.

Only a few counts were recorded for this clone. The V call is TRBV5-1, the J call TRBJ2-7; weak D call: TRBD1 (5 bases). Germline V gene lookup returns CDR1 SGHRS and CDR2 YFSETQ. Trimming left V 4 bases short and J 2 bases short, with 7 bases between. The CDR3 extends over 12 amino acids. In DNA form, the CDR3 reads TGCGCCAGCAGCGTGGACACCTACGAGCAGTACTTC. It yields the protein CASSVDTYEQYF.

This chain connects TRBV27 to TRBJ1-1; 7 nucleotides agree with TRBD1. Germline V CDR1 and CDR2: MNHEY, SMNVEV (reference sequence). This CDR3 contains 16 residues. J lost 0 bases, V lost 6 bases, and 10 bases had no gene match. CDR3 bases: TGTGCCAGCAGCGGTAGACAGGGTACATTGAACACTGAAGCTTTCTTT. Residues: CASSGRQGTLNTEAFF.

The chain employs TRBV6-5 and TRBJ1-1; D not resolved. V was trimmed by 5 bases and J by 2 bases, leaving 9 bases between them. The CDR3 contains 13 residues. Germline V lookup: CDR1 MNHEY, CDR2 SVGAGI. The CDR3: CASSRGPNTEAFF. The CDR3 DNA follows: TGTGCCAGCAGTCGAGGGCCTAACACTGAAGCTTTCTTT.

The J gene is TRBJ1-2, the V gene TRBV13; 7 nucleotides line up with TRBD1. Germline V gene data show CDR1 as PRHDT and CDR2 as FYEKMQ (reference sequence). Trimming cost V 4 bases and J 7 bases; bases outside gene matches: 9. The CDR3 length is 14 residues. This chain's CDR3 is CASSSRTGLSGYTF. The CDR3 DNA sequence: TGTGCCAGCAGCTCCAGGACAGGACTTAGTGGCTACACCTTC.

This clone was observed a single time. The V gene is TRBV4-2, the J gene TRBJ1-4, with no clear D. This CDR3 contains 17 residues. V was shortened by 3 bases and J by 0 bases, with 14 bases between the two germline ends. Looked up from germline, CDR1 is LGHNA and CDR2 is YNFKEQ. For the CDR3, the DNA is TGTGCCAGCAGCCAGAGGATAGGCGGTCCAACTAATGAAAAACTGTTTTTT. It yields the protein CASSQRIGGPTNEKLFF.

The rearrangement links TRBV12-5 to TRBJ1-6; the D gene is possibly TRBD1 (5 bases). Germline assignment: CDR1 LGHNT and CDR2 FRNRAP. The CDR3 has 15 amino acids. Trimming took off 7 bases at V and 0 bases at J, with 10 bases between the two ends. The CDR3 DNA is TGTGCTAGTGCCCCGGGGGTCTCCTATAATTCACCCCTCCACTTT. It codes for CASAPGVSYNSPLHF. Combining the CDR3 with reference TRBV12-5 and TRBJ1-6 gives the whole variable domain DARVTQTPRHKVTEMGQEVTMRCQPILGHNTVFWYRQTMMQGLELLAYFRNRAPLDDSGMPKDRFSAEMPDATLATLKIQPSEPRDSAVYFCASAPGVSYNSPLHFGNGTRLTVT.

The chain uses TRBV6-1 and TRBJ2-4, with 8 bases identical to TRBD2. This CDR3 comprises 14 residues. Germline V gives CDR1 MNHNS, CDR2 SASEGT. V lost 0 bases, J lost 9 bases, and 4 bases stayed unmatched. The CDR3 nucleotides read TGTGCCAGCAGTGAAGCGGCCCGGGGGGGCATTCAGTACTTC. This codes for CASSEAARGGIQYF.

This chain links TRBV4-2 with TRBJ1-3; 7 positions agree with TRBD1. The CDR3 extends over 17 amino acids. V was pared by 0 bases and J by 0 bases, with 5 bases of the junction left unmatched. CDR1 LGHNA and CDR2 YNFKEQ come from the germline V gene. DNA of the CDR3: TGTGCCAGCAGCCAAGAAGCCGGGACAGCCTCTGGAAACACCATATATTTT. Protein product: CASSQEAGTASGNTIYF.

The rearrangement joins TRBV7-2 to TRBJ1-5; D remains ambiguous. Deletions cut 5 bases from V and 9 bases from J, with 17 bases between. Germline V gene lookup returns CDR1 SGHTA and CDR2 FQGNSA. The CDR3 loop spans 14 amino acids. The CDR3 loop reads CASSPWARESPQHF. DNA for the CDR3: TGTGCCAGCAGCCCATGGGCCCGCGAATCGCCCCAGCATTTT.

The V gene is TRBV6-6, the J gene TRBJ2-2; D might be TRBD2 (5 bases). The germline V gene encodes CDR1 MNHNY and CDR2 SVGAGI (reference sequence). Deletions cut 2 bases from V and 3 bases from J, with 10 bases between. This CDR3 comprises 15 residues. In nucleotides, the CDR3 is TGTGCCAGCAGTTACCTGGGAGTTGACACCGGGGAGCTGTTTTTT. Its protein is CASSYLGVDTGELFF.

This clone has only a few counts. The gene calls are TRBV5-4 and TRBJ1-1, with 9 bases matching TRBD1. V dropped 4 bases and J dropped 7; count of bases not matched to a gene: 5. Germline CDR1 SGHNT, CDR2 YYREEE (reference sequence). This CDR3 spans 13 amino acids. The CDR3: CASSAPGQGEAFF. DNA for the CDR3: TGTGCCAGCAGCGCGCCGGGACAGGGTGAAGCTTTCTTT.

This sequence joins TRBV29-1 and TRBJ1-2; possibly TRBD1 for D (6 bases). The CDR3 totals 12 residues. Germline CDR1 and CDR2: SQVTM and ANQGSEA. V was cut by 2 bases and J by 7 bases, with 11 bases left in between. CDR3 sequence: CSVETGSTGYTF. CDR3 nucleotides: TGCAGCGTTGAAACAGGGAGTACTGGCTACACCTTC.